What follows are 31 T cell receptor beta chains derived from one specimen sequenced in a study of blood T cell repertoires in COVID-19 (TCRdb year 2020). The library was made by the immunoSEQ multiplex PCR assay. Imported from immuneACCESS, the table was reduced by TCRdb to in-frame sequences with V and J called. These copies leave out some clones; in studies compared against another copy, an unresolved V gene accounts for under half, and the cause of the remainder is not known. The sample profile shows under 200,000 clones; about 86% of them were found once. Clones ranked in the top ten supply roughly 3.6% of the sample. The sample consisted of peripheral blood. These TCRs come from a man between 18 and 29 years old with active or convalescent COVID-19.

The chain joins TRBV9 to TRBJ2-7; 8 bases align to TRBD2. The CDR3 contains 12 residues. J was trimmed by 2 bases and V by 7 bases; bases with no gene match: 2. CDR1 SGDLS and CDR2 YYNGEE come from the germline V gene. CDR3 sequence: CASGGLAYEQYF. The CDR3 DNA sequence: TGTGCCAGCGGGGGACTAGCCTACGAGCAGTACTTC.

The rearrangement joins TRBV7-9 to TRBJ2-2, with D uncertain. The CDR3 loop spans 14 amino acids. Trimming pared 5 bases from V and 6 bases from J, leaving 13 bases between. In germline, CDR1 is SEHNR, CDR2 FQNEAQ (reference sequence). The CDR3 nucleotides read TGTGCCAGCAGCCCCGGAACCCGGGCCGGGGAGCTGTTTTTT. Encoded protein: CASSPGTRAGELFF.

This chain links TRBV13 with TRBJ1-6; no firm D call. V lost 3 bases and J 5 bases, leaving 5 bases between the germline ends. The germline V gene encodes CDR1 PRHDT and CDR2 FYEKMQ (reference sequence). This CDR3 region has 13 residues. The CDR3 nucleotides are TGTGCCAGCAGCTTTTCTGATAATTCACCCCTCCACTTT. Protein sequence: CASSFSDNSPLHF.

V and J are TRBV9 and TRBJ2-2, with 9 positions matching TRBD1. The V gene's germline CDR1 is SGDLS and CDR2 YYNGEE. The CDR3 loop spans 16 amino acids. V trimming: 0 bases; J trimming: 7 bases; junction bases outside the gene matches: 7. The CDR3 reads CASSVEGQGLGGELFF. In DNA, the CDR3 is TGTGCCAGCAGCGTAGAAGGACAGGGGTTAGGCGGGGAGCTGTTTTTT.

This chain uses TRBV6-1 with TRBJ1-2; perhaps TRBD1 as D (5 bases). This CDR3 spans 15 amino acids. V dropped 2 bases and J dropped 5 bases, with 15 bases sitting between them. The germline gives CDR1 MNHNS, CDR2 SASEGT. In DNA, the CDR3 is TGTGCCAGCAGTGAATTTTGGGCCAAGGGGTATGGCTACACCTTC. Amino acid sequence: CASSEFWAKGYGYTF.

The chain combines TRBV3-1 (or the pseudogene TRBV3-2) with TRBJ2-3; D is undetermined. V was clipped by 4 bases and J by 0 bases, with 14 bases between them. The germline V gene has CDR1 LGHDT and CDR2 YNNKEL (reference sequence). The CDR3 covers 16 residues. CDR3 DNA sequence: TGTGCCAGCAGCCCAACTCGAGGAGAAAGCACAGATACGCAGTATTTT. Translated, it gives CASSPTRGESTDTQYF.

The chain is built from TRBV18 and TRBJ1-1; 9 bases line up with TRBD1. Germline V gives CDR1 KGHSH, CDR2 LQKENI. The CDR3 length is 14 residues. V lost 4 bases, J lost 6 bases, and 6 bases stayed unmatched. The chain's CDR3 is CASSLGQGSAEAFF. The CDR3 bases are TGTGCCAGCTCACTAGGACAGGGGAGCGCTGAAGCTTTCTTT.

The CDR3 here is CASTVRGEKLFF. Written as DNA, the CDR3 is TGTGCCAGCACAGTCCGAGGTGAAAAACTGTTTTTT. V is TRBV2 and J is TRBJ1-4; D remains ambiguous. Trimming left V 7 bases short and J 7 bases short, with 10 bases between. Germline V gene data show CDR1 as SNHLY and CDR2 as FYNNEI. The length of the CDR3 is 12 residues.

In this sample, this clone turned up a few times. The CDR3 sequence is CASSQDLGGGGTDTQYF. The DNA of the CDR3 is TGTGCCAGCAGCCAAGATCTTGGCGGGGGGGGCACAGATACGCAGTATTTT. This chain links TRBV3-1 (or the pseudogene TRBV3-2) with TRBJ2-3; 9 bases map to TRBD2. The CDR3 runs to 17 residues. The J segment lost 1 base and the V segment lost 0 bases, leaving 5 bases of the junction unmatched. Germline assignment: CDR1 LGHDT and CDR2 YNNKEL (reference sequence).

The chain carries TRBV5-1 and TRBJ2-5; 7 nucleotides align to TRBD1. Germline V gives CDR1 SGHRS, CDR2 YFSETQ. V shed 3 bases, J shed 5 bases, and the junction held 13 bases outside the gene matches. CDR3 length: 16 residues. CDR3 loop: CASSSKLSQGEETQYF. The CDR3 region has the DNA TGCGCCAGCAGCTCTAAACTGTCCCAGGGGGAGGAGACCCAGTACTTC.

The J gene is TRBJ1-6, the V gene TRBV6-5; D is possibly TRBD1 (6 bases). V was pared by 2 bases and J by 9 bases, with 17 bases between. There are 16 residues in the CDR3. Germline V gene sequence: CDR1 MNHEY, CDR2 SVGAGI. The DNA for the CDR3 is TGTGCCAGCAGTTACGTTGCAGGGGACCTGATTTCACCCCTCCACTTT. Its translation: CASSYVAGDLISPLHF.

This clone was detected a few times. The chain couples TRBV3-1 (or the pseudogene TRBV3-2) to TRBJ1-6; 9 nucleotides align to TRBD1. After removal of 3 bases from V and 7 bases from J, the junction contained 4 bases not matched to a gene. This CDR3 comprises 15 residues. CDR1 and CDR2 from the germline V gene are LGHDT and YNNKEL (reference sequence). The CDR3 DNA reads TGTGCCAGCAGCCACTGGGACAGGGAGAATTCACCCCTCCACTTT. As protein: CASSHWDRENSPLHF.

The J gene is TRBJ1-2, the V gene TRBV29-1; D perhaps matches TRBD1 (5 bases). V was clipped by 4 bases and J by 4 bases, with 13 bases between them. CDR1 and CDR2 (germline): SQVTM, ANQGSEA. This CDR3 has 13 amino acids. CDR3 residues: CSVAGADGYGYTF. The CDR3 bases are TGCAGCGTTGCTGGGGCTGATGGCTATGGCTACACCTTC.

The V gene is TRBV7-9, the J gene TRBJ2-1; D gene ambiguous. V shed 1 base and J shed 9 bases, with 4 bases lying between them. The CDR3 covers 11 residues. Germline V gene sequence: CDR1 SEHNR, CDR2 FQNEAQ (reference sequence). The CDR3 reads CASSLVIEQFF. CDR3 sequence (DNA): TGTGCCAGCAGCTTAGTCATTGAGCAGTTCTTC.

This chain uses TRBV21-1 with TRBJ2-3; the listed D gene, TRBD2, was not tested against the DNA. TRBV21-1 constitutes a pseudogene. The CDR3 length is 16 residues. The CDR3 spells CASGCKRESGTDTQYF. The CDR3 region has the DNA TGTGCCAGCGGTTGCAAGCGGGAGAGTGGGACAGATACGCAGTATTTT.

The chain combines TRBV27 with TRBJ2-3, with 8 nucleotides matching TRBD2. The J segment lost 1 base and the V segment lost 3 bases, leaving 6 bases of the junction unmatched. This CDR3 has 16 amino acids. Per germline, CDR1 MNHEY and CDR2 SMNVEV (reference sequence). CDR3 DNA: TGTGCCAGCAGTTTCCGAAGCGGGGGTGGCACAGATACGCAGTATTTT. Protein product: CASSFRSGGGTDTQYF.

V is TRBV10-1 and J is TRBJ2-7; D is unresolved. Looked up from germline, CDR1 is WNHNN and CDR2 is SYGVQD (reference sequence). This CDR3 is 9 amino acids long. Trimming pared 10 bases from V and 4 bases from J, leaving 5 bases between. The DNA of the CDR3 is TGCGCCACCCAATACGAGCAGTACGTC. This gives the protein CATQYEQYV.

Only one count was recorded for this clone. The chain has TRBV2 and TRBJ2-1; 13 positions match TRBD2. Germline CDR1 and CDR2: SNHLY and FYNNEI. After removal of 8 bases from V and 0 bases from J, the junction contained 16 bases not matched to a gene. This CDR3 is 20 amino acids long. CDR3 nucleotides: TGTGCCAGCTCAACCTCACCGGGACTAGCGGGGCCCAGCTCCTACAATGAGCAGTTCTTC. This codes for CASSTSPGLAGPSSYNEQFF.

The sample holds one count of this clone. The CDR3 sequence is CASSQDGNRGLRNEQFF. The DNA of the CDR3 is TGTGCCAGCAGCCAAGATGGGAACAGGGGGCTACGCAATGAGCAGTTCTTC. The chain recombines TRBV3-1 (or the pseudogene TRBV3-2) with TRBJ2-1; 9 bases are a match to TRBD1. With V trimmed by 0 bases and J by 6 bases, 9 bases remained unmatched. Germline CDR1 LGHDT, CDR2 YNNKEL (reference sequence). The CDR3 spans 17 residues.

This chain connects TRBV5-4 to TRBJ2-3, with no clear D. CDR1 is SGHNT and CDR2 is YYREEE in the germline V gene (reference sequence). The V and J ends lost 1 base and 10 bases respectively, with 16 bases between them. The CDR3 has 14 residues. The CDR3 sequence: CASSLIGSGISQYF. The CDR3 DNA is TGTGCCAGCAGCTTGATCGGGTCGGGTATTTCGCAGTATTTT.

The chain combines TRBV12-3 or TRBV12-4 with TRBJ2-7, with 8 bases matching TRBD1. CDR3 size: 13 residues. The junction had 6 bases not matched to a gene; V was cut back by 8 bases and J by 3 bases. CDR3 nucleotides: TGTGCCAGCGGTAGAACAGGGGGCTACGAGCAGTACTTC. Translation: CASGRTGGYEQYF.

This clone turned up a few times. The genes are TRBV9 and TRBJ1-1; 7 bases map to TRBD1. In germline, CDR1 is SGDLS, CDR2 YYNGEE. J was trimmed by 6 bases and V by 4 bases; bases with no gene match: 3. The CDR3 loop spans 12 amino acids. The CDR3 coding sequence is TGTGCCAGCAGCTCGCAGGGGGCTGAAGCTTTCTTT. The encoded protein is CASSSQGAEAFF.

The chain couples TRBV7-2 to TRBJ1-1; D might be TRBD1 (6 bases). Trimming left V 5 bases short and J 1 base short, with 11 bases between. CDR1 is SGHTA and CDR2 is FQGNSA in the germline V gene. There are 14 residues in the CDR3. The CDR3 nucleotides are TGTGCCAGCAGCGTTACAGGGAAGAACACTGAAGCTTTCTTT. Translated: CASSVTGKNTEAFF.

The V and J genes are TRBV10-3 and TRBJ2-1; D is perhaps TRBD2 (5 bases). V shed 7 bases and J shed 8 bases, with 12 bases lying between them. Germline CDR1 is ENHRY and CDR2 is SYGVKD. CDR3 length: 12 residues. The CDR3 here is CAITRSGDEQFF. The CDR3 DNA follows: TGTGCCATCACCCGGAGCGGTGATGAGCAGTTCTTC.

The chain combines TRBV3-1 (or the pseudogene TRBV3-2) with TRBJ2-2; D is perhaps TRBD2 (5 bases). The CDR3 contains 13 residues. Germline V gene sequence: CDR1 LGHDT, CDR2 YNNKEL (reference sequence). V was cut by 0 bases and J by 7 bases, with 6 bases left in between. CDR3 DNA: TGTGCCAGCAGCCAAGAGACTAACGGGGAGCTGTTTTTT. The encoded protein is CASSQETNGELFF.

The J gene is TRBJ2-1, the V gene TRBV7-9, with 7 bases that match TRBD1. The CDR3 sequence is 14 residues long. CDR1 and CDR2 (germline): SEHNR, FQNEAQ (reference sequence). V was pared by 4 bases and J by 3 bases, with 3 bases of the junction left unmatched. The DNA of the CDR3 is TGTGCCAGCAGCTACGGGACAGTCTACAATGAGCAGTTCTTC. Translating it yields CASSYGTVYNEQFF.

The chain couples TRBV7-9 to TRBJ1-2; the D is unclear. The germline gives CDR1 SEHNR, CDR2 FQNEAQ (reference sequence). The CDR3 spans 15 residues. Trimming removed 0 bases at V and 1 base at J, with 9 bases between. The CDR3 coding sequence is TGTGCCAGCAGCTTAGCGTCAGTCGATAACTATGGCTACACCTTC. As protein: CASSLASVDNYGYTF.

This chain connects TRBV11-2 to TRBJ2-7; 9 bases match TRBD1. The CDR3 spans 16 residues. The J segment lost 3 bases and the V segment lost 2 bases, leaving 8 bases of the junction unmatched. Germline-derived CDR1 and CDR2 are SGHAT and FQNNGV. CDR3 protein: CASSLQPGQGLYEQYV. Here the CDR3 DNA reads TGTGCCAGCAGCTTACAACCGGGACAGGGCCTCTACGAGCAGTACGTC.

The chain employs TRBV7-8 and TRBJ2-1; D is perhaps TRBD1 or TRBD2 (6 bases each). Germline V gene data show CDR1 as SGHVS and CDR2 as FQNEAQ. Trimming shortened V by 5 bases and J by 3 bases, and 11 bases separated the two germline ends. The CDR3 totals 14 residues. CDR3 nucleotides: TGTGCCAGCAGCCGGGGGCTTGGCTACAATGAGCAGTTCTTC. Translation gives CASSRGLGYNEQFF.

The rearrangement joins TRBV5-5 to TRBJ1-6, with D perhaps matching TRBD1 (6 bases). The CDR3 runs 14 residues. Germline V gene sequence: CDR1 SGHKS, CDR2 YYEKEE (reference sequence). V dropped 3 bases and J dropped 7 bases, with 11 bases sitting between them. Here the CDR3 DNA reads TGTGCCAGCAGCTCGGACAGTTCCAATTCACCCCTCCACTTT. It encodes CASSSDSSNSPLHF.

CDR3 bases: TGTGCCAGCAGTATACAGGACACTGAAGCTTTCTTT. It specifies CASSIQDTEAFF. V is TRBV11-2 and J is TRBJ1-1, with D possibly matching TRBD1 (5 bases). Trimming took 6 bases from V and 3 from J, leaving 8 bases between them. This CDR3 contains 12 residues. Germline loops: CDR1 SGHAT, CDR2 FQNNGV.